The 17 T cell receptor beta chains below come from one sample, sequenced in a study of early T cells in non-severe SARS-CoV-2 infection. Each CDR3 protein is one row after TCRdb ran MiXCR on the 5' RACE reads. Of some 91,000 distinct CDR3 sequences listed, less than 15% are singletons. Material: whole blood. The receptors were sampled from an adult who was a healthcare worker with PCR-confirmed SARS-CoV-2 infection or an uninfected control (not recorded which).

This clonotype was seen many times. J is TRBJ2-2 and V is TRBV14, with 9 bases fitting TRBD1. Losses at the gene ends were 6 bases for V and 5 bases for J; bases not matched to a gene: 10. The CDR3 runs to 16 residues. The V gene's germline CDR1 is SGHDN and CDR2 FVKESK. CDR3 sequence reads: CASSRMGQGRTGELFF. Written as DNA, the CDR3 is TGTGCCAGCAGTCGAATGGGACAGGGCAGGACCGGGGAGCTGTTTTTT.

This clonotype appeared a few times. The chain combines TRBV20-1 with TRBJ2-3; D may be TRBD2 (5 bases). The CDR3 spans 14 residues. Trimming left V 3 bases short and J 10 bases short, with 20 bases between. Germline lookup yields CDR1 DFQATT and CDR2 SNEGSKA (reference sequence). As DNA, the CDR3 is TGCAGTGCTAGTGGATATAGGGAGCCTCGATCGCAGTATTTT. It is translated as CSASGYREPRSQYF.

This clonotype was detected ten times or more. The chain links TRBV24-1 to TRBJ2-2; D is undetermined. The V end lost 5 bases, the J end lost 8 bases, and 14 bases lay between the germline ends. This CDR3 has 14 amino acids. Germline V gives CDR1 KGHDR, CDR2 SFDVKD. The DNA of the CDR3 is TGTGCCACCAGTGCCACGTTTCCGATGGGGGAGCTGTTTTTT. It encodes CATSATFPMGELFF.

This clonotype has more than one count but fewer than ten. A much larger clone sits a single nucleotide away, making a read error possible. The V gene is TRBV11-1, the J gene TRBJ2-1, with 12 nucleotides matching TRBD2. This CDR3 is 17 amino acids long. In germline, CDR1 is SGHAT, CDR2 FQDESV (reference sequence). This chain's CDR3 is CVSSLRLAGVPYNEQFF. The DNA for the CDR3 is TGTGTCAGCAGCTTGCGACTAGCGGGGGTCCCCTACAATGAGCAGTTCTTC.

This clonotype has ten or more counts. The chain employs TRBV28 and TRBJ1-1, with D unclear. V was shortened by 2 bases and J by 8 bases, with 15 bases between the two germline ends. Germline values: CDR1 MDHEN, CDR2 SYDVKM. CDR3 size: 14 residues. Here the CDR3 DNA reads TGTGCCAGCAGTTTAGCCCCCCTCCATGAAGAAGCTTTCTTT. Translated: CASSLAPLHEEAFF.

V and J are TRBV12-3 or TRBV12-4 and TRBJ1-5; D uncertain. Trimming removed 5 bases at V and 0 bases at J, with 8 bases between. This CDR3 spans 14 amino acids. CDR3 residues: CASSPPGSNQPQHF. CDR3 sequence (DNA): TGTGCCAGCAGTCCCCCCGGTAGCAATCAGCCCCAGCATTTT.

This clonotype was observed a few times. The rearrangement uses TRBV29-1 and TRBJ1-1, with TRBD1 matching over 7 bases. The CDR3 is 13 amino acids. From germline, CDR1 is SQVTM and CDR2 ANQGSEA. V shed 3 bases, J shed 5 bases, and the junction held 6 bases outside the gene matches. CDR3 loop: CSVDTGDVTEAFF. For the CDR3, the DNA is TGCAGCGTTGATACAGGGGACGTAACTGAAGCTTTCTTT.

The V gene is TRBV5-5, the J gene TRBJ2-7; 9 nucleotides align to TRBD1. Germline V gene data show CDR1 as SGHKS and CDR2 as YYEKEE (reference sequence). V trimming: 4 bases; J trimming: 9 bases; junction bases outside the gene matches: 5. CDR3 length: 12 residues. CDR3 amino acids: CASSRTGDGQYF. The DNA of the CDR3 is TGTGCCAGCAGCCGGACAGGGGATGGGCAGTACTTC.

This clonotype was counted ten times or more. This sequence joins TRBV20-1 and TRBJ2-1; D unresolved. The germline V and J ends were trimmed by 5 bases and 4 bases, with 12 bases remaining between them. This CDR3 is built from 13 residues. Per the germline V gene, CDR1 is DFQATT and CDR2 is SNEGSKA (reference sequence). As DNA, the CDR3 is TGCAGTGCTCACCATGTCGGGTACAATGAGCAGTTCTTC. Translation gives CSAHHVGYNEQFF.

The sample holds a few counts of this clonotype. V gene TRBV29-1 combines with J gene TRBJ2-5; 8 bases map to TRBD2. The CDR3 consists of 12 residues. Per germline, CDR1 SQVTM and CDR2 ANQGSEA. J lost 3 bases, V lost 4 bases, and 1 base had no gene match. The CDR3 DNA follows: TGCAGCGTTGTCGGGGGGGAAGAGACCCAGTACTTC. Residues: CSVVGGEETQYF.

The chain links TRBV4-1 to TRBJ2-1; D may be TRBD2 (7 bases). V was clipped by 3 bases and J by 4 bases, with 13 bases between them. The V gene's germline CDR1 is MGHRA and CDR2 YSYEKL. This CDR3 contains 15 residues. As DNA, the CDR3 is TGCGCCAGCAGCCACCTAGGGGGGGAGTACAATGAGCAGTTCTTC. Protein: CASSHLGGEYNEQFF.

The sample holds a few counts of this clonotype. J is TRBJ1-5 and V is TRBV5-1; weak D call: TRBD1 (6 bases). Germline CDR1 is SGHRS and CDR2 is YFSETQ. V lost 0 bases, J lost 5 bases, and 6 bases lay in between. The CDR3 has 13 amino acids. CDR3 DNA: TGCGCCAGCAGCTTGGCAGGGGATCAGCCCCAGCATTTT. Translated, it gives CASSLAGDQPQHF.

This chain links TRBV18 with TRBJ2-5, with no clear D. The CDR3 loop spans 12 amino acids. Germline CDR1 KGHSH, CDR2 LQKENI. V was clipped by 4 bases and J by 0 bases, with 3 bases between them. In nucleotides, the CDR3 is TGTGCCAGCTCACACTACCAAGAGACCCAGTACTTC. Its translation: CASSHYQETQYF.

The sample holds many counts of this clonotype. The rearrangement joins TRBV29-1 to TRBJ2-1; the match to TRBD2 covers 7 bases. Trimming cost V 6 bases and J 3 bases; bases outside gene matches: 8. The CDR3 sequence is 14 residues long. The V gene's germline CDR1 is SQVTM and CDR2 ANQGSEA. CDR3 coding DNA: TGCAGCGTAGTAATGGGGGGGGTCTACAATGAGCAGTTCTTC. It translates to CSVVMGGVYNEQFF.

Ten or more counts support this clonotype. The V gene is TRBV4-2, the J gene TRBJ2-2, with 14 bases identical to TRBD2. Germline CDR1 LGHNA, CDR2 YNFKEQ. The CDR3 loop spans 24 amino acids. J was trimmed by 1 base and V by 1 base; bases with no gene match: 20. CDR3: CASSQAPRLGLAGATRVNTGELFF. As DNA, the CDR3 is TGTGCCAGCAGCCAAGCTCCGAGGCTGGGACTAGCGGGGGCCACAAGGGTGAACACCGGGGAGCTGTTTTTT.

The rearrangement joins TRBV4-2 to TRBJ2-3, with 10 bases fitting TRBD2. Germline trimming cut 4 bases from V and 3 bases from J; bases unmatched to any gene: 7. This CDR3 region has 16 residues. CDR1 is LGHNA and CDR2 is YNFKEQ in the germline V gene. CDR3 residues: CASSRTTSGATDTQYF. CDR3 sequence (DNA): TGTGCCAGCAGCCGCACCACTAGCGGGGCGACAGATACGCAGTATTTT.

This clonotype was counted only a few times. V gene TRBV20-1 combines with J gene TRBJ2-1, with 10 positions matching TRBD1. This CDR3 has 13 amino acids. J was trimmed by 6 bases and V by 3 bases; bases with no gene match: 2. Germline CDR1 and CDR2: DFQATT and SNEGSKA (reference sequence). The CDR3 region has the DNA TGCAGTGCTAGCCGGGACAGGGGCAATGAGCAGTTCTTC. It yields the protein CSASRDRGNEQFF.